This is a list of T cell receptor beta chains from one sample in a study of read filtering for tumor transcriptome and immune sequencing. TCRdb re-called the reads with MiXCR, one entry per CDR3 protein. Here the sample spans about 35,000 distinct CDR3 sequences, roughly an eighth being singletons. Specimen: a population of CD138-negative cells sorted from bone marrow. These receptors were obtained from a donor at least 40 years old with multiple myeloma. The CDR3 runs from the conserved cysteine through the conserved F or W. The order of the fields is V gene, J gene, clone size, D gene, CDR3 protein, CDR3 DNA. A D gene is named only where the DNA matches it firmly. The size of a clone is reported for some rows only, either as once, few or many, or as a class for expanded clones.

v_call: TRBV20-1; j_call: TRBJ2-5; clone_size: many; d_call: NA; cdr3_aa: CSASMRGETQYF; cdr3_nt: TGCAGTGCTAGTATGAGGGGAGAGACCCAGTACTTC
v_call: TRBV2; j_call: TRBJ2-1; clone_size: NA; d_call: NA; cdr3_aa: CASSGSGAYNEQLF; cdr3_nt: TGCGCCAGCAGCGGATCTGGGGCCTACAATGAGCAGCTCTTC
v_call: TRBV7-8; j_call: TRBJ2-7; clone_size: many; d_call: NA; cdr3_aa: CASSLGGPLYEQYF; cdr3_nt: TGTGCCAGCAGCTTAGGGGGTCCGCTCTACGAGCAGTACTTC
v_call: TRBV5-6; j_call: TRBJ2-2; clone_size: NA; d_call: NA; cdr3_aa: CASSLVGNTGELFF; cdr3_nt: TGTGCCAGCAGCTTGGTTGGGAACACCGGGGAGCTGTTTTTT
v_call: TRBV20-1; j_call: TRBJ2-3; clone_size: many; d_call: TRBD2; cdr3_aa: CSARERRGYTDTQYF; cdr3_nt: TGCAGTGCTAGAGAACGGCGGGGGTACACAGATACGCAGTATTTT
v_call: TRBV5-8; j_call: TRBJ2-5; clone_size: many; d_call: NA; cdr3_aa: CASSLGTVYQETQYF; cdr3_nt: TGTGCCAGCAGCTTGGGGACAGTCTACCAAGAGACCCAGTACTTC
v_call: TRBV11-2; j_call: TRBJ2-7; clone_size: many; d_call: NA; cdr3_aa: CASSLARLSYEQYF; cdr3_nt: TGTGCCAGCAGCTTAGCCCGGCTATCCTACGAGCAGTACTTC
v_call: TRBV27; j_call: TRBJ1-4; clone_size: many; d_call: TRBD1; cdr3_aa: CASSSIRSIGQGDEKLFF; cdr3_nt: TGTGCCAGCAGTTCTATCCGATCCATCGGACAGGGAGATGAAAAACTGTTCTTT
v_call: TRBV23-1; j_call: TRBJ2-1; clone_size: medium-sized; d_call: TRBD1; cdr3_aa: CASSQRQGICNEQFF; cdr3_nt: TGCGCCAGCAGTCAGAGACAGGGTATCTGCAATGAGCAGTTCTTC
v_call: TRBV6-2/TRBV6-3; j_call: TRBJ2-1; clone_size: medium-sized; d_call: TRBD1; cdr3_aa: CASRRDSWSSYNEQFF; cdr3_nt: TGTGCCAGCAGACGGGACAGCTGGAGCTCCTACAATGAGCAGTTCTTC
v_call: TRBV11-2; j_call: TRBJ2-2; clone_size: many; d_call: NA; cdr3_aa: CASTSGGGDGGGTGELFF; cdr3_nt: TGTGCCAGCACCAGCGGCGGTGGGGACGGGGGCGGCACCGGGGAGCTGTTTTTT
v_call: TRBV7-9; j_call: TRBJ1-1; clone_size: NA; d_call: NA; cdr3_aa: CASSLVWNTEAFF; cdr3_nt: TGTGCCAGCAGCTTAGTGTGGAACACTGAAGCTTTCTTT
v_call: TRBV6-1; j_call: TRBJ2-2; clone_size: many; d_call: TRBD2; cdr3_aa: CASRAGLAGSGELFF; cdr3_nt: TGTGCCAGCAGGGCGGGACTAGCGGGGTCCGGGGAGCTGTTTTTT
v_call: TRBV2; j_call: TRBJ1-2; clone_size: many; d_call: NA; cdr3_aa: CASRGDSNYGYTF; cdr3_nt: TGTGCCAGCAGGGGGGATTCTAACTATGGCTACACCTTC
v_call: TRBV20-1; j_call: TRBJ2-7; clone_size: many; d_call: NA; cdr3_aa: CSARDLRVSYEQYF; cdr3_nt: TGCAGTGCTAGAGATCTGAGGGTCTCCTACGAGCAGTACTTC
v_call: TRBV9; j_call: TRBJ2-1; clone_size: many; d_call: TRBD2; cdr3_aa: CASSVWASGSNEQFF; cdr3_nt: TGTGCCAGCAGCGTATGGGCTAGCGGTTCCAATGAGCAGTTCTTC
v_call: TRBV6-5; j_call: TRBJ2-1; clone_size: many; d_call: NA; cdr3_aa: CAISYGTLYNEQFF; cdr3_nt: TGTGCCATCAGTTACGGGACACTCTACAATGAGCAGTTCTTC
v_call: TRBV6-1; j_call: TRBJ2-5; clone_size: many; d_call: TRBD1; cdr3_aa: CASRGQQRETQYF; cdr3_nt: TGTGCCAGCAGGGGACAGCAAAGGGAGACCCAGTACTTC
v_call: TRBV28; j_call: TRBJ2-1; clone_size: NA; d_call: NA; cdr3_aa: CASRDYNGQFF; cdr3_nt: TGTGCCAGCAGGGACTACAATGGGCAGTTCTTT
v_call: TRBV7-9; j_call: TRBJ1-1; clone_size: many; d_call: NA; cdr3_aa: CASSFGFTEAFF; cdr3_nt: TGTGCCAGCAGCTTTGGGTTCACTGAAGCTTTCTTT
v_call: TRBV10-3; j_call: TRBJ2-1; clone_size: many; d_call: TRBD1; cdr3_aa: CATMDRGVVGEQFF; cdr3_nt: TGTGCCACAATGGACAGGGGCGTTGTCGGTGAGCAGTTCTTC
v_call: TRBV5-4; j_call: TRBJ2-5; clone_size: NA; d_call: TRBD1; cdr3_aa: CASSFDRGREETQYF; cdr3_nt: TGTGCCAGCAGCTTCGACAGGGGGCGCGAAGAGACCCAGTACTTC
v_call: TRBV11-2; j_call: TRBJ2-2; clone_size: many; d_call: NA; cdr3_aa: CASSLARHGELFF; cdr3_nt: TGTGCCAGCAGCTTAGCGCGGCACGGGGAGCTGTTTTTT
v_call: TRBV3-1; j_call: TRBJ1-2; clone_size: many; d_call: NA; cdr3_aa: CASSQGVRGEIYGYTF; cdr3_nt: TGTGCCAGCAGCCAAGGGGTCCGGGGGGAAATCTATGGCTACACCTTC
v_call: TRBV5-1; j_call: TRBJ2-3; clone_size: many; d_call: NA; cdr3_aa: CASSLIAGDTQYF; cdr3_nt: TGCGCCAGCAGCTTGATTGCGGGGGATACGCAGTATTTT
v_call: TRBV12-3/TRBV12-4; j_call: TRBJ2-6; clone_size: many; d_call: NA; cdr3_aa: CASSLAGGLPGANVLTF; cdr3_nt: TGTGCCAGCAGTTTAGCGGGGGGGCTCCCTGGGGCCAACGTCCTGACTTTC
v_call: TRBV6-2/TRBV6-3; j_call: TRBJ1-2; clone_size: many; d_call: NA; cdr3_aa: CASSDSQGLGYGYTF; cdr3_nt: TGTGCCAGCAGTGATTCCCAGGGGCTCGGCTATGGCTACACCTTC
v_call: TRBV7-9; j_call: TRBJ1-1; clone_size: many; d_call: NA; cdr3_aa: CASSLYSENTEAFF; cdr3_nt: TGTGCCAGCAGCTTATATTCGGAGAACACTGAAGCTTTCTTT
v_call: TRBV20-1; j_call: TRBJ2-1; clone_size: few; d_call: TRBD2; cdr3_aa: CSARNRLAGRPPSSYNEQFF; cdr3_nt: TGCAGTGCTAGAAACCGACTAGCGGGGCGACCCCCTAGCTCCTACAATGAGCAGTTCTTC
v_call: TRBV7-6; j_call: TRBJ1-3; clone_size: NA; d_call: NA; cdr3_aa: CASSLVSSGNTIYF; cdr3_nt: TGTGCCAGCAGCTTAGTCTCCTCTGGAAACACCATATATTTT
v_call: TRBV7-2; j_call: TRBJ2-7; clone_size: many; d_call: NA; cdr3_aa: CASSLVAGYEQYF; cdr3_nt: TGTGCCAGCAGCTTAGTGGCGGGCTACGAGCAGTACTTC
v_call: TRBV4-1; j_call: TRBJ1-2; clone_size: many; d_call: TRBD1; cdr3_aa: CASSQLTGGALDNYGYTF; cdr3_nt: TGCGCCAGCAGCCAACTGACAGGGGGCGCGTTGGATAACTATGGCTACACCTTC
v_call: TRBV9; j_call: TRBJ2-1; clone_size: NA; d_call: TRBD2; cdr3_aa: CASSVGGRGPYNEQFF; cdr3_nt: TGTGCCAGCAGCGTGGGCGGGAGGGGACCCTACAATGAGCAGTTCTTC
v_call: TRBV6-6; j_call: TRBJ2-1; clone_size: NA; d_call: TRBD2; cdr3_aa: CASREGTSGEQFF; cdr3_nt: TGTGCCAGCAGGGAGGGGACTAGCGGGGAGCAGTTCTTC
v_call: TRBV12-3/TRBV12-4; j_call: TRBJ2-4; clone_size: few; d_call: TRBD2; cdr3_aa: CASSLNPGGIQYF; cdr3_nt: TGTGCCAGCAGTCTTAACCCGGGAGGCATTCAGTACTTC
v_call: TRBV20-1; j_call: TRBJ2-5; clone_size: many; d_call: NA; cdr3_aa: CSAQNQETQYF; cdr3_nt: TGCAGTGCCCAGAACCAAGAGACCCAGTACTTC
v_call: TRBV20-1; j_call: TRBJ2-1; clone_size: many; d_call: TRBD1; cdr3_aa: CSARRVDREANEQFF; cdr3_nt: TGCAGTGCTAGAAGGGTGGACAGGGAGGCCAATGAGCAGTTCTTC
v_call: TRBV6-2/TRBV6-3; j_call: TRBJ2-2; clone_size: many; d_call: TRBD2; cdr3_aa: CASSYRRGATTGELFF; cdr3_nt: TGTGCCAGCAGTTATCGGCGGGGGGCTACGACCGGGGAGCTGTTTTTT
v_call: TRBV6-4; j_call: TRBJ1-3; clone_size: NA; d_call: TRBD1; cdr3_aa: CASTIHQGEGTGNTMYF; cdr3_nt: TGTGCCAGCACCATCCACCAGGGGGAGGGAACTGGAAACACCATGTACTTT
v_call: TRBV16; j_call: TRBJ1-5; clone_size: NA; d_call: NA; cdr3_aa: CASSQSLWVREQPQHF; cdr3_nt: TGTGCCAGCAGCCAATCGTTATGGGTTCGGGAACAGCCCCAGCATTTT
v_call: TRBV19; j_call: TRBJ1-2; clone_size: few; d_call: NA; cdr3_aa: CASKIRQDNYGYTF; cdr3_nt: TGTGCCAGTAAGATAAGACAGGATAACTATGGCTACACCTTC
v_call: TRBV23-1; j_call: TRBJ2-3; clone_size: many; d_call: NA; cdr3_aa: CASSRKLAFPDTQYF; cdr3_nt: TGCGCCAGCAGTCGTAAACTAGCCTTCCCTGATACGCAGTATTTT
v_call: TRBV6-5; j_call: TRBJ2-6; clone_size: many; d_call: NA; cdr3_aa: CASSYRWEFSGANVLTF; cdr3_nt: TGTGCCAGCAGTTATCGCTGGGAGTTCTCTGGGGCCAACGTCCTGACTTTC
v_call: TRBV2; j_call: TRBJ1-1; clone_size: NA; d_call: NA; cdr3_aa: CASSYRVGNTEAFF; cdr3_nt: TGTGCCAGCAGTTACAGGGTGGGTAACACTGAAGCTTTCTTT
v_call: TRBV5-1; j_call: TRBJ2-3; clone_size: NA; d_call: NA; cdr3_aa: CASSSDRGTDTQYF; cdr3_nt: TGCGCCAGCAGCTCGGACCGAGGCACAGATACGCAGTATTTT
v_call: TRBV6-5; j_call: TRBJ2-1; clone_size: many; d_call: TRBD2; cdr3_aa: CASWRAGVMVSSEQFF; cdr3_nt: TGTGCCAGCTGGAGAGCGGGAGTGATGGTTAGCAGTGAGCAGTTCTTC
v_call: TRBV6-5; j_call: TRBJ1-1; clone_size: many; d_call: NA; cdr3_aa: CASGLEAFF; cdr3_nt: TGTGCCAGTGGTCTAGAAGCTTTCTTT
v_call: TRBV24-1; j_call: TRBJ2-1; clone_size: NA; d_call: NA; cdr3_aa: CATSDMRGTAYNEQFF; cdr3_nt: TGTGCCACCAGTGATATGCGGGGGACAGCCTACAATGAGCAGTTCTTC
v_call: TRBV7-9; j_call: TRBJ2-7; clone_size: many; d_call: TRBD2; cdr3_aa: CASSLKSASGTLGSEQYF; cdr3_nt: TGTGCCAGCAGCTTAAAGTCGGCTAGCGGGACCCTAGGATCCGAGCAGTACTTC
v_call: TRBV4-2; j_call: TRBJ2-2; clone_size: NA; d_call: NA; cdr3_aa: CASSQATLNTGELFF; cdr3_nt: TGTGCCAGCAGCCAAGCTACTTTGAACACCGGGGAGCTGTTTTTT
v_call: TRBV25-1; j_call: TRBJ2-7; clone_size: many; d_call: TRBD1; cdr3_aa: CASRSDRVYEQYF; cdr3_nt: TGTGCCAGCCGGAGTGACAGGGTCTACGAGCAGTACTTC